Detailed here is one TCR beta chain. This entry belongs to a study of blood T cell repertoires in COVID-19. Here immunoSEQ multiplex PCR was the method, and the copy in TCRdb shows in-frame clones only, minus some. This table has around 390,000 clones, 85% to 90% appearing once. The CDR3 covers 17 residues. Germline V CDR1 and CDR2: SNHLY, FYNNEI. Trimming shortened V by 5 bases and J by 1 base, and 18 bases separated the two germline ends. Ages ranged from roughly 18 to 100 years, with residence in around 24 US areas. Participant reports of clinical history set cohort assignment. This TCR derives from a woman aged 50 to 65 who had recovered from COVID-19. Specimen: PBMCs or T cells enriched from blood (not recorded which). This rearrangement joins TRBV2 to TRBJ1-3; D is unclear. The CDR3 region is CASSPFPRVRSGNTIYF. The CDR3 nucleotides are TGTGCCAGCAGTCCTTTCCCCCGGGTTCGGTCTGGAAACACCATATATTTT.